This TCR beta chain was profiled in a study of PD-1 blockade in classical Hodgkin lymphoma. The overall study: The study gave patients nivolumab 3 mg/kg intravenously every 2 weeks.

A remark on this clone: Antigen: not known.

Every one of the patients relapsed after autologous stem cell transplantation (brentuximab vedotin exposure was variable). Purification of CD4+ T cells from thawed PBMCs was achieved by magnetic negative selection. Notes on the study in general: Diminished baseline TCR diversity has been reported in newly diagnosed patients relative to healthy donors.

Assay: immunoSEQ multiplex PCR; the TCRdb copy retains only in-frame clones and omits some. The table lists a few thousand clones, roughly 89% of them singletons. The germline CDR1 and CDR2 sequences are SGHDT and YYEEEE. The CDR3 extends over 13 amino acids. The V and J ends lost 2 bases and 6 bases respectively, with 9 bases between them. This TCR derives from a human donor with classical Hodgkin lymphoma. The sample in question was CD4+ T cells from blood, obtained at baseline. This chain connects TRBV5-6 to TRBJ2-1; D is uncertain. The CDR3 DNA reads TGTGCCAGCAGCTTTGGAAGGGCCAATGAGCAGTTCTTC. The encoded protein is CASSFGRANEQFF.